One and the same sample provided the 2 T cell receptor beta chains below, sequenced in a study of spatial heterogeneity in lung cancer. Time point meaning: sample taken at primary tumor resection. TCRdb reprocessed the 5' RACE reads via MiXCR and lists one record per CDR3 protein. The sample yields over a hundred distinct CDR3 sequences, about a sixth seen once. The specimen comprised normal lung tissue next to the tumor, sampled at surgery. These receptors were taken from a female donor with early-stage non-small cell lung cancer.

This clonotype is hyperexpanded by share. This beta chain slipped into a library made for alpha chains as a stray read, so its size is not meaningful. The J gene is TRBJ2-7, the V gene TRBV27, with D maybe TRBD2 (6 bases). V lost 6 bases, J lost 4 bases, and 10 bases lay in between. Germline V gene lookup returns CDR1 MNHEY and CDR2 SMNVEV (reference sequence). The CDR3 sequence is 12 residues long. The CDR3 spells CASSPGGYEQYF. CDR3 DNA sequence: TGTGCCAGCAGCCCCGGGGGTTACGAGCAGTACTTC.

This clonotype is labeled as large. This beta chain turned up in a library designed for alpha chains; as an off-target read, its abundance says little. This chain joins TRBV9 and TRBJ2-3; TRBD2 agrees at 9 bases. Germline-derived CDR1 and CDR2 are SGDLS and YYNGEE. The CDR3 spans 15 residues. J was trimmed by 4 bases and V by 5 bases; bases with no gene match: 8. The CDR3 loop reads CASSRKAGGPDTQYF. In DNA form, the CDR3 reads TGTGCCAGCAGTCGAAAAGCGGGAGGCCCAGATACGCAGTATTTT.